This TCR beta chain was identified during a study of technical replicates of blood from several donors (TCRdb year 2017). CDR1 SEHNR and CDR2 FQNEAQ were looked up in the germline V gene (reference sequence). Trimming at the junction amounts to 6 bases on V and 4 bases on J, and the germline ends lie 15 bases apart. The CDR3 contains 14 residues, cysteine and phenylalanine counted. Of the read, only the CDR3 DNA is kept; its 42 bases are in frame from base 1. About this clone itself: Its target antigen remains unknown. The sample holds no much larger clone one base away, and base qualities are not on file.

The library was obtained by the immunoSEQ multiplex PCR assay. Entries here come from immuneACCESS through TCRdb and include only in-frame sequences with V and J called. Some clones fail to appear in such tables; in the studies checked, an unresolved V gene covers under half of the shortfall, and the cause of the remainder is unknown. For this sample the table gives under 85,000 clones, of which less than 98% were detected only once. The top ten clonotypes cover more than 0.15% of the sample. This chain is built from TRBV7-9 and TRBJ2-5, with TRBD2 perhaps the D gene, on 5 matching bases. Source material: T cells isolated from PBMCs. This TCR was sampled from a human donor in good health. Here the CDR3 is given as CASSSLMRVETQYF. Here is the DNA: TGTGCCAGCAGTTCCTTGATGAGGGTAGAGACCCAGTACTTC.